This TCR beta chain was sequenced in a study of blood T cell repertoires in COVID-19. Study-wide context: Acute and convalescent COVID-19 specimens originated in the United States, Italy and Spain.

The CDR3 runs to 13 residues. V lost 3 bases, J lost 6 bases, and 1 base stayed unmatched. Germline assignment: CDR1 MDHEN and CDR2 SYDVKM. Measured with immunoSEQ multiplex PCR; TCRdb has only the in-frame clones, and not every one. This repertoire shows over 150,000 clones, approximately 86% found once; its top ten account for about 7%. Material: peripheral blood. This receptor was obtained from a man in his fifties or sixties with active or convalescent COVID-19. V usage is TRBV28 and J usage is TRBJ1-4; 7 bases match TRBD1. CDR3 region: CASSFGTDEKLFF. The CDR3 bases are TGTGCCAGCAGTTTCGGGACAGATGAAAAACTGTTTTTT.